The text below deals with one TCR beta chain. This receptor's antigen is unknown. Base qualities are not provided; no much larger clone lies one nucleotide away. The data were taken from a study of blood T cell repertoires in COVID-19 (dated by TCRdb to the early 2020s). Regarding the complete study: Collaborator samples came from the United States, Italy and Spain and covered acute and convalescent phases of COVID-19. The material from the prospective study consisted of cDNA or gDNA derived from T cells, B-cell-depleted T cells, or PBMCs. Subjects who had been exposed to COVID-19, were actively infected with it, or had recovered from it provided the deeply sampled blood TCRbeta repertoires that made up the dataset. The repertoires were released in a freely available public database meant as a resource for research on the immune response to SARS-CoV-2. The samples were drawn from two sources: the first 160 participants of the ongoing ImmuneRACE study, and 1,000 to 1,500 subjects contributed by 6 global collaborators. The sample metadata nearly always contained a de-identified subject ID, COVID-19 status, age in years and sex. Where available, HLA class I and class II types were obtained from metadata supplied by the sample provider rather than from assay-based typing. Beyond this particular receptor, the publication reports: The amount of clinical and demographic metadata varied by source and participant and was provided uncurated.

CDR1 and CDR2 (SGHTA, FQGNSA) derive from the germline V gene. V and J are trimmed by 4 bases and 6 bases, and the gene matches miss 8 bases of the junction. The CDR3 runs 16 residues from the cysteine to the phenylalanine. Only CDR3 DNA is held: 48 bases, read in frame from base 1. TCRbeta CDR3 regions were amplified from genomic DNA by means of the immunoSEQ Assay, a bias-controlled multiplex PCR. From the authors' description of their analysis: The number of nucleated cells in each sample was estimated from the amplification of reference gene primers within the assay. To quantify the absolute abundance of each unique TCRbeta CDR3 rearrangement, sequence reads were collapsed and filtered. For each sample, productive Simpson clonality was calculated as the square root of Simpson's diversity index over productive rearrangements. Not all clones reach the TCRdb copy of this immuneACCESS table, which keeps in-frame sequences only. Checked studies attribute under half of the gap to unresolved V genes and leave the rest unexplained. The DNA gave D and trimming, while V, J and clone size come from that table. The sample yields 110,000 or so clones; 75% to 85% were counted once. More than 8% of the sample rests with the top ten.

Whole blood was collected in K2EDTA tubes by collaborating institutions according to the institutions' own protocols. Collaborator samples were shipped for TCRbeta analysis as frozen whole blood, isolated PBMCs, or DNA extracted from either sample type. The source of this sequence is a woman aged 70-85 years with acute or convalescent COVID-19. The chain is assembled from TRBV7-2 and TRBJ2-3, with 12 bases in between that match TRBD2. Sequenced sample: peripheral blood. The nucleotide sequence reads as follows: TGTGCCAGCAGCTCCCGTCTAGCGGGAGGGCCGGATACGCAGTATTTT. Protein translation: CASSSRLAGGPDTQYF.